This T cell receptor beta chain is drawn from a study of OX40 agonist ivuxolimab in advanced cancers. With regard to the full study: The costimulatory receptor OX40 (CD134) was targeted by ivuxolimab, a fully human IgG2 agonistic monoclonal antibody. In the dose-escalation cohort, over 65% of patients were male, and the mean age was around 60 years, with a range of about 23 to 85. Partial responses were achieved by three dose-escalation patients, of whom one had hepatocellular carcinoma and two had cutaneous melanoma. Of the approximately 50 dose-escalation patients, hepatocellular carcinoma was present in about 20, melanoma in approximately 15, renal cell carcinoma in 9 and head and neck cancer in 9. Prior anti-PD-1, anti-PD-L1 or anti-CTLA-4 therapy was permitted, and checkpoint inhibitors had been received by about two fifths of dose-escalation patients. The paper reports the monotherapy dose-escalation portion (N of about 47 patients) of the phase I ivuxolimab trial. The purpose of peripheral TCRbeta sequencing was to test whether ivuxolimab changed TCR sequence diversity and led to clonal T-cell expansion. Intravenous ivuxolimab was administered to patients every 2 weeks at six dose levels: 0.01, 0.1, 0.3, 1.5, 3 and 10 mg/kg. What the research found in general, with its limitations: At doses of 0.1 to 3.0 mg/kg, clonal expansion of both CD4+ and CD8+ T cells in blood was seen between baseline and week 6. After ivuxolimab, CD8+ T cells had more expanded clones than CD4+ T cells on average. Low levels of normalized T-cell clonal expansion were also seen in some nonresponding patients. The antigen specificity of the peripheral T cells that underwent clonal expansion was not determined. Partial responders in the 0.1-3.0 mg/kg groups had among the lowest normalized peripheral clonal expansion, especially among CD8+ T cells.

CDR1 and CDR2 were assigned from the germline V gene as SGHRS and YFSETQ. V sheds 0 bases and J sheds 5 bases, leaving 11 bases between their ends. The CDR3 starts with the cysteine, ends with the phenylalanine, and has 14 residues. CDR3 DNA is the only sequence kept; it has 42 bases, read in frame from the first base. Patients with autoimmune disease history or receiving systemic immunosuppression were excluded from the trial. In every dose cohort, peripheral blood was drawn for TCR sequencing at baseline, cycle 4 day 1, and cycle 7 day 1. The samples were taken from a phase I, first-in-human, multicenter, open-label dose-escalation trial of ivuxolimab. Adults with locally advanced or metastatic melanoma, renal cell, hepatocellular, or head and neck squamous cell carcinoma were enrolled in the trial. CD4+ and CD8+ T cells were sorted separately from peripheral blood before TCR sequencing. Genomic DNA was isolated from the sorted cells so that the TCRbeta CDR3 region could be sequenced. The immunoSEQ Assay was used to sequence the TCRbeta CDR3 regions. As stored in TCRdb, this immuneACCESS dataset retains in-frame rearrangements with V and J assigned. A fraction of the clones does not appear; measured against another copy, unresolved V genes explain less than half of the discrepancy, and the remainder lacks a known reason. In this sample the table shows tens of thousands of clones, 79% of which occur a single time. About 11% of the sample is taken by the ten largest.

Notes on this clone: Its antigen remains undetermined. The input lacks base qualities; no much larger clone sits a single base away.

The sample consisted of CD4+ or CD8+ T cells sorted from blood, taken in a trial of the OX40 agonist ivuxolimab. Recombination joined TRBV5-1 with TRBJ2-5, with TRBD2 as a weak D call on 6 bases. This TCR came from an adult with an advanced solid tumor such as melanoma, head and neck, liver or kidney cancer. The CDR3 protein is CASSLATGGETQYF. The DNA sequence is as follows: TGCGCCAGCAGCTTGGCTACTGGAGGGGAGACCCAGTACTTC.